These T cell receptor beta chains were read from a single sample in a study of cytomegalovirus exposure and HLA in healthy donors. The protocol was immunoSEQ multiplex PCR, while the TCRdb copy is restricted to in-frame clones and leaves out a portion. The table lists over 90,000 clones, approximately 77% of them singletons. Input material: PBMCs. The receptor source for this set is a male donor in good health and CMV-seropositive. CDR3s include the opening cysteine and the closing phenylalanine or tryptophan. The D gene is left open where the match is weak. Only some rows state a clone size, as once, few, many or a class for expanded clones.

v_call	d_call	clone_size	j_call	cdr3_nt	cdr3_aa
TRBV6-1	TRBD1	-	TRBJ2-7	TGTGCCACCGCGCCGGGACAGGGACCCTACGAGCAGTACTTC	CATAPGQGPYEQYF
TRBV11-2	TRBD1	-	TRBJ2-7	TGTGCCAGCAGCCATCCGGACAGGGGGGATCACTACGAGCAGTACTTC	CASSHPDRGDHYEQYF
TRBV2	TRBD2	once	TRBJ2-1	TGTGCCAGCAGACCGGGACTAGCGGCCTACAATGAGCAGTTCTTC	CASRPGLAAYNEQFF
TRBV7-2	TRBD2	-	TRBJ2-7	TGTGCCAGCAGTTTGACTAGCGGGAGTTCGGTCGAGCAGTACTTC	CASSLTSGSSVEQYF
TRBV11-3	TRBD2	-	TRBJ2-1	TGTGCCAGCAGCTTAGATCAAGGCGGGACTAGCAAGGACAATGAGCAGTTCTTC	CASSLDQGGTSKDNEQFF
TRBV10-3	-	-	TRBJ2-2	TGTGCCATTATGACGACAGTTAACACCGGGGAGCTGTTTTTT	CAIMTTVNTGELFF
TRBV7-8	TRBD2	-	TRBJ2-7	TGTGCCAGCAGCTTAAAGAGGCGGTCAGCGGGAAGGACCTACGAGCAGTACTTC	CASSLKRRSAGRTYEQYF
TRBV28	TRBD2	few	TRBJ2-1	TGTGCCAGCGCAAGACTAGCGGGCCTAAACAATGAGCAGTTCTTC	CASARLAGLNNEQFF
TRBV10-3	TRBD1	few	TRBJ2-2	TGTGCCTTTTCCGGGACAGTTAACACCGGGGAGCTGTTTTTT	CAFSGTVNTGELFF
TRBV23-1	TRBD2	-	TRBJ2-7	TGCGCCAGCAGGCGGGAGGGATACGAGCAGTACTTC	CASRREGYEQYF
TRBV5-8	TRBD2	-	TRBJ2-7	TGTGCCAGCAGCTTAGGACTAGCGGGAGCCTACGAGCAGTACTTC	CASSLGLAGAYEQYF
TRBV10-3	TRBD1	few	TRBJ1-1	TGTGCCATCAGTGAGTCCGGACAGGGCAGTGAAGCTTTCTTT	CAISESGQGSEAFF
TRBV6-1	-	-	TRBJ2-5	TGTGCCAGCAGTTTGCTACAGGGACAAGGGACCCAGTACTTC	CASSLLQGQGTQYF
TRBV7-7	-	-	TRBJ2-1	TGTGCCAGCAGCTTAAGGGACGGGGGAGGAGAGCAGTTCTTC	CASSLRDGGGEQFF
TRBV5-6	-	-	TRBJ2-7	TGTGCCAGCAGCTTGTTTAGCAGATACGAGCAGTACTTC	CASSLFSRYEQYF
TRBV15	-	few	TRBJ2-7	TGTGCCACCAGCAGAGGGGGGGGCCGCTCCTACGAGCAGTACTTC	CATSRGGGRSYEQYF
TRBV19	-	-	TRBJ2-1	TGTGCCAGTTCAGAGGGAGAGCAGTTCTTC	CASSEGEQFF
TRBV18	-	once	TRBJ2-5	TGTGCCAGCTCCCCATCTCAGGAGACCCAGTACTTC	CASSPSQETQYF
TRBV11-2	-	-	TRBJ2-7	TGTGCCAGCAGCTTAGACAGGGACGAGCAGTACTTC	CASSLDRDEQYF
TRBV7-8	-	-	TRBJ2-7	TGTGCCAGCAGCTTCGCGGCCCAGCGCCGGCCCTCCTACGAGCAGTACTTC	CASSFAAQRRPSYEQYF
TRBV4-1	-	-	TRBJ2-5	TGCGCCAGCAGGGACTCCACTGCCCAAGAGACCCAGTACTTC	CASRDSTAQETQYF
TRBV13	-	few	TRBJ2-7	TGTGCCAGCAGCTTCGCCAGGGGATACAGGGACGAGCAGTACTTC	CASSFARGYRDEQYF
TRBV29-1	-	-	TRBJ2-1	TGCAGCGTCGCGGTCTCCTACAATGAGCAGTTCTTC	CSVAVSYNEQFF
TRBV10-3	TRBD2	-	TRBJ2-1	TGTGCCATCACCGAAGGGACTAGCGGGAATGAGCAGTTCTTC	CAITEGTSGNEQFF
TRBV7-9	TRBD1	-	TRBJ2-1	TGTGCCAGCAGCCTATCTACAGGGGTGGATGAGCAGTTCTTC	CASSLSTGVDEQFF
TRBV7-3	-	-	TRBJ1-1	TGTGCCAGCAGCTCCCAGTGGAACACTGAAGCTTTCTTT	CASSSQWNTEAFF
TRBV7-2	TRBD2	-	TRBJ2-5	TGTGCCAGCAGCTTAGTAGCGGGAGGGCCTCGGGAGCAGTACTTC	CASSLVAGGPREQYF
TRBV2	-	-	TRBJ2-7	TGTGCCAGCAGTTACGGGGGACCCTCCTACGAGCAGTACTTC	CASSYGGPSYEQYF
TRBV21-1	-	-	TRBJ2-7	TGTGCCAGCAGCAAATGGGACAGGAGGGCGTACGAGCAGTACTTC	CASSKWDRRAYEQYF
TRBV7-9	-	-	TRBJ2-6	TGTGCCAGCAGCCTGACCGGCGGGACTGGGGCCAACGTCCTGACTTTC	CASSLTGGTGANVLTF
TRBV5-4	-	-	TRBJ2-7	TGTGCCAGCAGCTTGGGTAGAGGTGGGTACGAGCAGTACTTC	CASSLGRGGYEQYF